This TCR beta chain derives from a study of cytomegalovirus exposure and HLA in healthy donors. With 60 Vbeta and 13 Jbeta primers, the PCR was carried out. The repertoire was sequenced with immunoSEQ multiplex PCR; TCRdb's copy has only in-frame clones and lacks some. The sample lists over 50,000 clones; around 85% were seen once. This clone was detected only once. V was pared by 3 bases and J by 10 bases, with 10 bases between. In germline, CDR1 is LNHDA, CDR2 SQIVND (reference sequence). This CDR3 is built from 13 residues. This clonotype was obtained from a man in his forties or fifties in good health and CMV-seronegative. Sequencing input: PBMCs. J is TRBJ1-6 and V is TRBV19; no clear D gene. CDR3 sequence: CASSIGRGSPLHF. Here the CDR3 DNA reads TGTGCCAGTAGTATCGGGCGAGGGTCACCCCTCCACTTT.